One sample yielded the 21 T cell receptor beta chains listed below, sequenced in a study of T-cell memory formation after mild COVID-19. MiXCR was run by TCRdb on the 5' RACE reads, yielding one entry per CDR3 protein. Here the sample spans 250,000 or so distinct CDR3 sequences, over 9% being singletons. Material: PBMCs or a T cell subset sorted from them (not recorded which). The receptors derive from a man in his late teens or twenties who had mild COVID-19 (a few samples of this study predate the infection). Cell type and time point are not known.

This clonotype has a handful of counts. The J gene is TRBJ1-1, the V gene TRBV12-3 or TRBV12-4, with 8 bases fitting TRBD1. J was trimmed by 3 bases and V by 3 bases; bases with no gene match: 6. The CDR3 loop spans 15 amino acids. CDR3 in amino acids: CASSLTDRADTEAFF. The CDR3 region has the DNA TGTGCCAGCAGTTTGACGGACAGGGCGGACACTGAAGCTTTCTTT.

The gene calls are TRBV4-1 and TRBJ1-3; D ambiguous. The germline V gene has CDR1 MGHRA and CDR2 YSYEKL. This CDR3 contains 15 residues. V shed 0 bases and J shed 2 bases, with 8 bases lying between them. CDR3 protein: CASSQDKTPGNTIYF. The CDR3 coding sequence is TGCGCCAGCAGCCAAGATAAGACTCCTGGAAACACCATATATTTT.

In its sample, this clonotype was seen a few times. This chain joins TRBV7-2 and TRBJ1-1, with D maybe TRBD1 (6 bases). The CDR3 sequence is 15 residues long. Germline lookup yields CDR1 SGHTA and CDR2 FQGNSA. The V end lost 4 bases, the J end lost 8 bases, and 20 bases lay between the germline ends. CDR3 nucleotides: TGTGCCAGCAGCTGGGGGCGGGTCAAGGTCGCAGAAGCTTTCTTT. It specifies CASSWGRVKVAEAFF.

This clonotype has a count of ten or more. The genes are TRBV27 and TRBJ2-5; D call uncertain. The CDR3 totals 13 residues. Germline V gene sequence: CDR1 MNHEY, CDR2 SMNVEV (reference sequence). Trimming cost V 6 bases and J 0 bases, with 8 bases left between them. DNA of the CDR3: TGTGCCAGCAGAGACGGAGACCAAGAGACCCAGTACTTC. It translates to CASRDGDQETQYF.

This clonotype was picked up many times. V is TRBV28 and J is TRBJ2-7; D assignment may be TRBD1 or TRBD2 (6 bases each). V was shortened by 3 bases and J by 7 bases, with 13 bases between the two germline ends. Per germline, CDR1 MDHEN and CDR2 SYDVKM. This CDR3 is built from 13 residues. The CDR3 loop is CASSFRGPGEQYV. CDR3 DNA sequence: TGTGCCAGCAGTTTTCGGGGGCCCGGGGAGCAGTACGTC.

Details on this clonotype: One base away lies a much larger clone, so this may be a sequencing read error. The chain couples TRBV11-1 to TRBJ2-4; the match to TRBD1 covers 7 bases. Unmatched junction bases numbered 13, after V lost 8 bases and J lost 9 bases. The CDR3 contains 14 residues. CDR1 and CDR2 from the germline V gene are SGHAT and FQDESV (reference sequence). The CDR3 nucleotides read TGTGCCAGCGGATCCGGGACAGTGGGATCCATTCAGTACTTC. This encodes CASGSGTVGSIQYF.

The CDR3 region is CASSYDRPHSPLHF. The CDR3 DNA follows: TGTGCCAGCAGCTATGACAGGCCACATTCACCCCTCCACTTT. V usage is TRBV11-1 and J usage is TRBJ1-6, with a possible D match to TRBD1 (6 bases). The CDR3 consists of 14 residues. Looked up from germline, CDR1 is SGHAT and CDR2 is FQDESV (reference sequence). V gave up 4 bases and J gave up 8 bases, with 12 bases separating them.

This clonotype was seen only a few times. The chain is built from TRBV12-3 or TRBV12-4 and TRBJ2-2, with D unresolved. V gave up 2 bases and J gave up 6 bases, with 4 bases separating them. The CDR3 consists of 12 residues. The CDR3 sequence is CASSLIPGELFF. CDR3 coding DNA: TGTGCCAGCAGTTTAATTCCCGGGGAGCTGTTTTTT.

The table lists this clonotype with a few counts. This chain connects TRBV20-1 to TRBJ1-5, with D unresolved. The CDR3 has 14 amino acids. CDR1 and CDR2 (germline): DFQATT, SNEGSKA (reference sequence). V gave up 1 base and J gave up 4 bases, with 11 bases separating them. CDR3 in DNA: TGCAGTGCTAGAGTCCCGGCCCTTAATCAGCCCCAGCATTTT. This translates into CSARVPALNQPQHF.

The rearrangement uses TRBV7-3 and TRBJ2-1; 10 positions match TRBD1. V dropped 4 bases and J dropped 7; count of bases not matched to a gene: 4. This CDR3 contains 14 residues. Germline CDR1 is SGHTA and CDR2 is FQGTGA. The CDR3 is CASSSGTGENEQFF. CDR3 DNA: TGTGCCAGCAGCTCCGGGACAGGGGAAAATGAGCAGTTCTTC.

This clonotype was seen only a few times. The J gene is TRBJ1-5, the V gene TRBV12-3 or TRBV12-4, with a weak D call TRBD1 (5 bases). V was pared by 7 bases and J by 4 bases, with 14 bases between. CDR3 length: 14 amino acids. The CDR3: CASNPGTANQPQHF. The CDR3 DNA reads as TGTGCCAGCAACCCCGGGACCGCTAATCAGCCCCAGCATTTT.

The V gene is TRBV20-1, the J gene TRBJ1-1; 12 bases agree with TRBD1. This CDR3 comprises 14 residues. Germline loops: CDR1 DFQATT, CDR2 SNEGSKA (reference sequence). V lost 3 bases to trimming and J lost 5 bases; unmatched junction nucleotides: 4. CDR3: CSASWDRGLTEAFF. DNA of the CDR3: TGCAGTGCTAGCTGGGACAGGGGGCTTACTGAAGCTTTCTTT.

The chain combines TRBV19 with TRBJ1-4; weak D call: TRBD1 (5 bases). This CDR3 has 13 amino acids. V shed 3 bases and J shed 6 bases, with 8 bases lying between them. Germline loops: CDR1 LNHDA, CDR2 SQIVND (reference sequence). In DNA, the CDR3 is TGTGCCAGTAGTATTTTACAGGATGAAAAACTGTTTTTT. Translation gives CASSILQDEKLFF.

V gene TRBV12-3 or TRBV12-4 combines with J gene TRBJ1-1; maybe TRBD1 (5 bases). Trimming took 6 bases from V and 7 from J, leaving 21 bases between them. The CDR3 runs 15 residues. The DNA for the CDR3 is TGTGCCAGCAGCTCACAAACGGGACCGTCACTTGAAGCTTTCTTT. Its translation: CASSSQTGPSLEAFF.

This clonotype was observed many times. The chain uses TRBV6-6 and TRBJ2-7; TRBD1 matches 10 bases. CDR1 and CDR2 from the germline V gene are MNHNY and SVGAGI (reference sequence). The V gene end was trimmed by 4 bases and the J gene end by 4 bases; junction bases not matched to a gene: 4. The CDR3 is 14 residues long. The CDR3 sequence: CASSSPGQGYEQYV. The CDR3 nucleotides are TGTGCCAGCAGTTCACCGGGACAGGGGTACGAGCAGTACGTC.

In its sample, this clonotype was seen a few times. The chain is built from TRBV30 and TRBJ1-2; tentatively, D is TRBD1 (5 bases). The V end lost 4 bases, the J end lost 4 bases, and 10 bases lay between the germline ends. The CDR3 contains 12 residues. Per germline, CDR1 GTSNPN and CDR2 SVGIG (reference sequence). The CDR3 region has the DNA TGTGCCTGGACGCAGGGTTTCTATGGCTACACCTTC. Amino acids: CAWTQGFYGYTF.

The rearrangement uses TRBV29-1 and TRBJ2-3, with 7 bases matching TRBD1. This CDR3 is built from 13 residues. The V segment lost 3 bases and the J segment 0 bases; nucleotides outside the gene matches: 0. The germline CDR1 and CDR2 sequences are SQVTM and ANQGSEA. CDR3 region: CSVEGQSTDTQYF. DNA for the CDR3: TGCAGCGTTGAGGGACAGAGCACAGATACGCAGTATTTT.

The rearrangement links TRBV7-8 to TRBJ2-7; D is perhaps TRBD1 (6 bases). Germline CDR1 SGHVS, CDR2 FQNEAQ. The CDR3 is made up of 13 amino acids. V lost 5 bases to trimming and J lost 6 bases, with 14 bases between them. The CDR3, as DNA: TGTGCCAGCAGCCCTCCACAGGGTCGCGAGCAGTACGTC. As protein: CASSPPQGREQYV.

This clonotype has a handful of counts. This sequence joins TRBV5-1 and TRBJ1-2; D gene ambiguous. Germline-derived CDR1 and CDR2 are SGHRS and YFSETQ. The CDR3 totals 17 residues. The V end lost 7 bases, the J end lost 5 bases, and 27 bases lay between the germline ends. The DNA of the CDR3 is TGCGCCAGCCACCCAGATGATCTGGGGTTAAGGTGGTATGGCTACACCTTC. As protein: CASHPDDLGLRWYGYTF. The complete variable domain, with remaining parts taken from reference TRBV5-1 and TRBJ1-2, reads KAGVTQTPRYLIKTRGQQVTLSCSPISGHRSVSWYQQTPGQGLQFLFEYFSETQRNKGNFPGRFSGRQFSNSRSEMNVSTLELGDSALYLCASHPDDLGLRWYGYTFGSGTRLTVV.

Many counts were recorded for this clonotype. DNA of the CDR3: TGCGCCAGCGAGCCCGGGACAGGGCCCTACGAGCAGTACTTC. Amino acids: CASEPGTGPYEQYF. The rearrangement joins TRBV5-1 to TRBJ2-7; 9 nucleotides agree with TRBD1. The CDR3 is 14 residues long. CDR1 and CDR2 (germline): SGHRS, YFSETQ. Trimming took 7 bases from V and 2 from J; bases not matched to a gene: 7.

The rearrangement links TRBV4-3 to TRBJ2-1, with D possibly being TRBD2 (6 bases). The CDR3 runs to 15 residues. Trimming stripped 0 bases from V and 11 bases from J, with 17 bases between. The germline CDR1 and CDR2 sequences are LGHNA and YSLEER. This chain's CDR3 is CASSQDWVPGTQQFF. CDR3 nucleotides: TGCGCCAGCAGCCAAGATTGGGTGCCCGGGACTCAGCAGTTCTTC.